This TCR beta chain was profiled in a study of OX40 agonist ivuxolimab in advanced cancers. Clones were sequenced by immunoSEQ multiplex PCR, and TCRdb holds only the in-frame ones, with some missing. The data contain 62,000 or so clones, approximately 85% of them singletons. Study-wide findings and caveats: With doses of 0.1 to 3.0 mg/kg, CD4+ and CD8+ blood T cells had undergone clonal expansion by week 6. Patients who responded partially at 0.1-3.0 mg/kg showed clonal expansion ranking among the lowest. CD8+ T cells averaged more expanded clones than CD4+.

Autoimmune disease history or systemic immunosuppression barred patients. Of note for this clone: Its target is not known. One end of the junction does not line up with germline, which may come from a read error.

Germline V gene data show CDR1 as SSHAT and CDR2 as FNYEAQ (reference sequence). The CDR3 is 13 amino acids. The receptor's source is an adult with an advanced solid tumor such as melanoma, head and neck, liver or kidney cancer. This specimen was CD4+ or CD8+ T cells sorted from blood, taken in a trial of the OX40 agonist ivuxolimab. The chain links TRBV7-7 to TRBJ1-1, with D unclear. This CDR3 reads CASSSNPGTEAFF. The CDR3, as DNA: TGTGCTAGCAGCTCCAACCCCGGCACTGAAGCTTTCTTT.